This T cell receptor (beta chain) was recovered during a study of blood T cell repertoires in COVID-19. Turning to the study itself: Samples taken during acute and convalescent COVID-19 were collected in the United States, Italy and Spain. Nucleic acid was either cDNA or gDNA, and it came from T cells, B-cell-depleted T cells, or PBMCs.

In the study's own analysis: Estimation of nucleated cell counts relied on the amplification of reference gene primers. Here immunoSEQ multiplex PCR was the method, and the copy in TCRdb shows in-frame clones only, minus some. V and J calls and clone size are as listed in that table; D and trimming were resolved from the DNA. The sample records roughly 160,000 clones, more than 75% being singletons. Trimming removed 5 bases from V and 6 bases from J; junction bases left unmatched: 16. Germline V gene sequence: CDR1 MNHNY, CDR2 SVGAGI (reference sequence). The length of the CDR3 is 18 residues. This chain links TRBV6-6 with TRBJ2-3; 11 bases fit TRBD2. The sequence derives from a man in his forties with acute or convalescent COVID-19. The specimen was peripheral blood. CDR3 sequence (DNA): TGTGCCAGCAGTCCCACTAGCGGGGGCGGTTCTCACCGCGATACGCAGTATTTT. Protein sequence: CASSPTSGGGSHRDTQYF.